Sequencing of this TCR beta chain was carried out in a study of PD-1 blockade in classical Hodgkin lymphoma. In the study overall: With a 2-week interval, patients received intravenous nivolumab at 3 mg/kg.

Produced via immunoSEQ multiplex PCR; TCRdb's table is partial and in-frame only. The sample carries roughly 56,000 clones, more than 70% recorded once. CDR1 is KGHSH, CDR2 LQKENI, per germline. The V end lost 3 bases, the J end lost 2 bases, and 7 bases lay between the germline ends. The CDR3 extends over 13 amino acids. Each of the patients experienced relapse following autologous stem cell transplantation, and their brentuximab vedotin exposure differed. Sequences were derived from peripheral blood mononuclear cells (PBMCs), sampled before the second cycle of nivolumab. This clonotype was sampled from a human donor with classical Hodgkin lymphoma. The gene calls are TRBV18 and TRBJ2-5; D gene uncertain. CDR3 sequence: CASSPMTQETQYF. CDR3 DNA: TGTGCCAGCTCACCCATGACTCAAGAGACCCAGTACTTC.